Each of the 22 T cell receptor beta chains below was sequenced from the same sample in a study of Ad26.COV2.S vaccination and SARS-CoV-2 variants. The assay was immunoSEQ multiplex PCR, and TCRdb's table has in-frame clones only and misses some. The sample has about 410,000 clones, 92% seen once; the top ten hold around 1.7%. Treatment meaning: 15 to 20 received Ad26.COV2.S at low or high dose, single or two shots; five or six received placebo; per-sample allocation not given. Samples came from day 63 after the first vaccine or placebo injection. The specimen was peripheral blood, collected in a trial of Ad26.COV2.S vaccine versus placebo. These receptors all come from a person between 18 and 60 years old who received the Ad26.COV2.S COVID-19 vaccine or a placebo.

This chain links TRBV5-6 with TRBJ1-4; D uncertain. Trimming shortened V by 2 bases and J by 0 bases, and 11 bases separated the two germline ends. Germline assignment: CDR1 SGHDT and CDR2 YYEEEE. This CDR3 has 16 residues. This CDR3 reads CASSFGAYTTNEKLFF. The CDR3 bases are TGTGCCAGCAGCTTTGGAGCCTATACAACTAATGAAAAACTGTTTTTT. Combining the CDR3 with reference TRBV5-6 and TRBJ1-4 gives the whole variable domain DAGVTQSPTHLIKTRGQQVTLRCSPKSGHDTVSWYQQALGQGPQFIFQYYEEEERQRGNFPDRFSGHQFPNYSSELNVNALLLGDSALYLCASSFGAYTTNEKLFFGSGTQLSVL.

The V gene is TRBV30, the J gene TRBJ1-5; D gene uncertain. The CDR3 extends over 16 amino acids. Germline-derived CDR1 and CDR2 are GTSNPN and SVGIG (reference sequence). Deletions cut 4 bases from V and 4 bases from J, with 20 bases between. Here the CDR3 reads CAWKKQGSVGNQPQHF. The CDR3 DNA sequence: TGTGCCTGGAAAAAACAAGGGTCCGTGGGGAATCAGCCCCAGCATTTT. The full variable domain, rest sourced from reference TRBV30 and TRBJ1-5, is SQTIHQWPATLVQPVGSPLSLECTVEGTSNPNLYWYRQAAGRGLQLLFYSVGIGQISSEVPQNLSASRPQDRQFILSSKKLLLSDSGFYLCAWKKQGSVGNQPQHFGDGTRLSIL.

V gene TRBV19 combines with J gene TRBJ2-7; no clear D gene. CDR1 and CDR2 (germline): LNHDA, SQIVND (reference sequence). This CDR3 contains 12 residues. V gave up 5 bases and J gave up 0 bases, with 5 bases separating them. The CDR3 here is CASSSPSYEQYF. The CDR3 nucleotides read TGTGCCAGTAGTTCACCCTCCTACGAGCAGTACTTC.

V is TRBV7-2 and J is TRBJ1-1; D remains ambiguous. Germline values: CDR1 SGHTA, CDR2 FQGNSA. The CDR3 runs to 14 residues. Trimming stripped 6 bases from V and 1 base from J, with 12 bases between. CDR3 bases: TGTGCCAGCAGACCCGTCAAAGAGAACACTGAAGCTTTCTTT. It translates to CASRPVKENTEAFF.

V and J are TRBV19 and TRBJ2-1; TRBD2 matches at 11 bases. Germline CDR1 and CDR2: LNHDA and SQIVND (reference sequence). CDR3 length: 17 residues. V gave up 8 bases and J gave up 8 bases; unmatched junction bases: 17. CDR3 in DNA: TGTGCCAGTCAGCCTGAGGCTAGCGGGGGGCTCGGGGATGAGCAGTTCTTC. Translation gives CASQPEASGGLGDEQFF.

The genes are TRBV9 and TRBJ2-2; TRBD1 aligns across 7 bases. V lost 4 bases and J lost 3; bases outside the gene matches: 6. Germline CDR1 and CDR2: SGDLS and YYNGEE. The CDR3 totals 15 residues. The CDR3 loop reads CASSPHRGYTGELFF. The CDR3 DNA is TGTGCCAGCAGCCCCCACAGGGGTTACACCGGGGAGCTGTTTTTT.

The CDR3 region is CAIGTSGASEQYF. CDR3 in DNA: TGTGCCATAGGGACTAGCGGGGCCAGCGAGCAGTACTTC. This chain connects TRBV10-3 to TRBJ2-7; 13 bases fit TRBD2. The J segment lost 6 bases and the V segment lost 9 bases, leaving 5 bases of the junction unmatched. The CDR3 extends over 13 amino acids. The V gene's germline CDR1 is ENHRY and CDR2 SYGVKD.

This chain connects TRBV24-1 to TRBJ2-1; D perhaps matches TRBD1 (5 bases). Germline lookup yields CDR1 KGHDR and CDR2 SFDVKD. CDR3 length: 11 amino acids. V was trimmed by 6 bases and J by 7 bases, leaving 6 bases between them. CDR3 region: CATSRGNEQFF. Written as DNA, the CDR3 is TGTGCCACCAGTAGGGGTAATGAGCAGTTCTTC.

The chain links TRBV7-9 to TRBJ2-1, with a tentative D call TRBD2 (5 bases). V was trimmed by 6 bases and J by 0 bases, leaving 21 bases between them. The germline V gene encodes CDR1 SEHNR and CDR2 FQNEAQ (reference sequence). The CDR3 loop spans 18 amino acids. The CDR3 reads CASRKGTIWESSYNEQFF. CDR3 coding DNA: TGTGCCAGCAGAAAGGGAACGATTTGGGAGAGCTCCTACAATGAGCAGTTCTTC.

The table lists this clone with a few counts. The V call is TRBV20-1, the J call TRBJ2-5; D is unclear. Germline CDR1 and CDR2: DFQATT and SNEGSKA (reference sequence). CDR3 length equals 10 residues. The ends were cut back, 5 bases at V and 2 bases at J, with 3 bases in the middle. The CDR3 is CSAGQETQYF. The CDR3, as DNA: TGCAGTGCTGGACAAGAGACCCAGTACTTC.

The chain recombines TRBV6-6 with TRBJ2-3, with TRBD1 matching over 9 bases. The junction had 6 bases not matched to a gene; V was cut back by 3 bases and J by 5 bases. The germline CDR1 and CDR2 sequences are MNHNY and SVGAGI (reference sequence). CDR3 length: 15 residues. The CDR3 reads CASSYGSTGGDTQYF. CDR3 sequence (DNA): TGTGCCAGCAGTTATGGCTCGACAGGGGGAGATACGCAGTATTTT.

The gene calls are TRBV27 and TRBJ2-7; D is possibly TRBD1 or TRBD2 (5 bases each). This CDR3 is built from 15 residues. The germline V gene encodes CDR1 MNHEY and CDR2 SMNVEV (reference sequence). Trimming took off 5 bases at V and 4 bases at J, with 18 bases between the two ends. In nucleotides, the CDR3 is TGTGCCAGCAGTCTCCGACAGAGGGCTGTATACGAGCAGTACTTC. Translating it yields CASSLRQRAVYEQYF.

The chain combines TRBV25-1 with TRBJ1-1; D gene ambiguous. Trimming left V 3 bases short and J 8 bases short, with 10 bases between. Per the germline V gene, CDR1 is MGHDK and CDR2 is SYGVNS. The CDR3 totals 12 residues. The CDR3 is CASSDRGIEAFF. DNA for the CDR3: TGTGCCAGCAGTGATAGAGGTATCGAAGCTTTCTTT.

V gene TRBV2 combines with J gene TRBJ2-6, with a possible D match to TRBD2 (5 bases). This CDR3 spans 14 amino acids. V shed 7 bases and J shed 4 bases, with 11 bases lying between them. Germline CDR1 and CDR2: SNHLY and FYNNEI. The CDR3 loop is CASKRVAGANVLTF. CDR3 DNA sequence: TGTGCCAGCAAGAGGGTGGCCGGGGCCAACGTCCTGACTTTC.

V is TRBV6-2 or TRBV6-3 and J is TRBJ2-7; TRBD1 matches 8 bases. CDR1 MNHEY and CDR2 SVGEGT come from the germline V gene. The CDR3 has 14 residues. Germline trimming cut 2 bases from V and 4 bases from J; bases unmatched to any gene: 4. CDR3 protein: CASSYQGQVYEQYF. CDR3 coding DNA: TGTGCCAGCAGTTACCAGGGACAGGTATACGAGCAGTACTTC.

The rearrangement links TRBV11-2 to TRBJ2-7; D is undetermined. CDR1 and CDR2 (germline): SGHAT, FQNNGV. The CDR3 runs to 16 residues. Between the trimmed V and J ends, which lost 5 bases and 3 bases, there was a span of 20 bases. CDR3 sequence: CASSPSNMAAFYEQYF. The CDR3, as DNA: TGTGCCAGCAGCCCCTCGAACATGGCCGCCTTCTACGAGCAGTACTTC.

The DNA of the CDR3 is TGTGCCAGCAGCTTAAACAGGGTTACTGAGCAGTTCTTC. It encodes CASSLNRVTEQFF. This rearrangement joins TRBV7-2 to TRBJ2-1; a weak D match, TRBD1 (6 bases). Trimming removed 2 bases from V and 9 bases from J, with 11 bases in between. The CDR3 extends over 13 amino acids. Germline V gene data show CDR1 as SGHTA and CDR2 as FQGNSA.

In this sample, this clone turned up once. V is TRBV6-5 and J is TRBJ2-1, with TRBD2 identical over 7 bases. The junction had 9 bases not matched to a gene; V was cut back by 6 bases and J by 4 bases. Germline V gene sequence: CDR1 MNHEY, CDR2 SVGAGI. The CDR3 consists of 15 residues. CDR3 sequence: CASRRGTNLYNEQFF. The CDR3 nucleotides read TGTGCCAGCAGGCGAGGGACTAATTTATACAATGAGCAGTTCTTC.

The J gene is TRBJ1-3, the V gene TRBV3-1 (or the pseudogene TRBV3-2); D is possibly TRBD1 (6 bases). V was clipped by 5 bases and J by 2 bases, with 13 bases between them. Germline CDR1 reads LGHDT; CDR2 reads YNNKEL (reference sequence). The CDR3 length is 15 residues. This chain's CDR3 is CASSDQGFPGNTIYF. The CDR3 coding sequence is TGTGCCAGCAGCGACCAGGGGTTCCCTGGAAACACCATATATTTT.

This rearrangement joins TRBV5-1 to TRBJ2-1; 10 bases are shared with TRBD1. The CDR3 length is 13 residues. With V trimmed by 6 bases and J by 7 bases, 4 bases remained unmatched. Germline V lookup: CDR1 SGHRS, CDR2 YFSETQ. In nucleotides, the CDR3 is TGCGCCAGCACCAGGACAGGGGGAAATGAGCAGTTCTTC. Translation: CASTRTGGNEQFF.

The chain joins TRBV7-2 to TRBJ2-3; 13 bases agree with TRBD2. Germline V gives CDR1 SGHTA, CDR2 FQGNSA. This CDR3 has 17 amino acids. V was clipped by 4 bases and J by 4 bases; unmatched bases: 8. The CDR3 DNA reads as TGTGCCAGCAGCTGGAGACTAGCGGGGGGCGGGGCAGATACGCAGTATTTT. It is translated as CASSWRLAGGGADTQYF.

The chain combines TRBV3-1 (or the pseudogene TRBV3-2) with TRBJ1-6; the D is unclear. Germline-derived CDR1 and CDR2 are LGHDT and YNNKEL (reference sequence). The CDR3 length is 14 residues. Trimming removed 1 base at V and 7 bases at J, with 8 bases between. The CDR3 DNA is TGTGCCAGCAGCCAAGGAGGCCGCAATTCACCCCTCCACTTT. Protein product: CASSQGGRNSPLHF.